Presented here are 2 T cell receptor beta chains from one specimen sequenced in a study of CD8+ T cells in alopecia areata. Following RNA extraction, reverse transcription yielded cDNA that acted as the sequencing template. TCRdb's copy holds only in-frame clones and misses some; the assay was immunoSEQ multiplex PCR. Observed in the sample are approximately 110,000 clones, none of them singletons. Sample: lesional skin. All receptors derive from a C3H/HeJ mouse with alopecia areata. This strain's MHC haplotype is H2-k.

This clone was observed a few times. The gene symbols are mouse symbols. The CDR3 spells CASSRGSSYEQYF. The part of the CDR3 DNA that was read is TGTGCCAGCAGCAGGGGGAGCTCCTAT. The rearrangement links TRBV19 to TRBJ2-7, with 7 nucleotides matching TRBD1. With the read ending 4 residues before the CDR3 end, the germline J gene is used to fill in that end. V lost 5 bases, J lost 0 bases, and 2 bases stayed unmatched. This CDR3 has 13 amino acids. CDR1 and CDR2 (germline): FNHDT, SITEND (reference sequence).

This clone was picked up a small number of times. The genes are named according to mouse. The CDR3 goes on 4 residues after the read ends, and that part is filled in from the germline J gene. The J gene is TRBJ2-1, the V gene TRBV19, with TRBD2 identical over 11 bases. Germline values: CDR1 FNHDT, CDR2 SITEND (reference sequence). V lost 1 base, J lost 5 bases, and 2 bases stayed unmatched. There are 15 residues in the CDR3. The CDR3 sequence is CASSIRLGGDAEQFF. CDR3 DNA, as far as it was read: TGTGCCAGCAGTATAAGACTGGGGGGGGATGCT.